This entry concerns a single T cell receptor (beta chain). Germline values: CDR1 LNHDA, CDR2 SQIVND (reference sequence). There are 18 residues in the CDR3. Trimming removed 0 bases at V and 2 bases at J, with 19 bases between. This record comes from a study of blood T cell repertoires in COVID-19. Libraries were prepared by immunoSEQ multiplex PCR; TCRdb keeps only in-frame clonotypes and omits some of them. This table has around 220,000 clones, approximately 86% appearing once. The receptor comes from a woman in her 50s with COVID-19, enrolled during active disease. The chain employs TRBV19 and TRBJ1-2; no definite D call. What was sequenced was peripheral blood. As DNA, the CDR3 is TGTGCCAGTAGTATAGATCCCCCCTCCGGAGGGCTCAACTATGGCTACACCTTC. Translated, it gives CASSIDPPSGGLNYGYTF.